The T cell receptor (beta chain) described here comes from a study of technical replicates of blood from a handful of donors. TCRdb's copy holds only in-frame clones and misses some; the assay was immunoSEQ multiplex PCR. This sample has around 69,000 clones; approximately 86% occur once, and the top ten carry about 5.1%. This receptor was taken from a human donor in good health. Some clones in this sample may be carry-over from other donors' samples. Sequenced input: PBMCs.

The CDR3 loop is CASSLLREPHNEQFF. CDR3 in DNA: TGTGCCAGCAGCTTGTTGCGGGAGCCCCACAATGAGCAGTTCTTC. The genes are TRBV5-6 and TRBJ2-1; 7 positions agree with TRBD2. V lost 1 base, J lost 5 bases, and 6 bases stayed unmatched. The CDR3 runs to 15 residues. Per the germline V gene, CDR1 is SGHDT and CDR2 is YYEEEE.